The T cell receptor beta chain under discussion was sequenced for a study of T cell clusters in autoimmune cytopenias. TRB was amplified from about 270 ng of peripheral blood genomic DNA per sample. In regard to this clonotype: The antigen is not known.

Regarding the study as a whole: The cluster-lack signature was not seen for secondary cytopenia versus chronic lymphocytic leukemia. Compared with active autoimmune hepatitis patients, healthy donors showed 2.5 to 3-fold more exclusive TRB clusters.

One tube held mixed TRB-A and TRB-B primer pools for touch-down PCR. TCRdb reprocessed the multiplex PCR reads; each CDR3 protein has one entry and no DNA is given. The sample data list 7,000 or so distinct CDR3 sequences. The CDR3 contains 13 residues. Per the germline V gene, CDR1 is LNHDA and CDR2 is SQIVND (reference sequence). These same records also appear under a second study, on T cell repertoires in aging, cancer and after chemotherapy. That work contributes: The repertoire data cannot show anything about immunological memory following chemotherapy.

Sequences were obtained from peripheral blood. This clonotype was obtained from a human donor in good health. The chain has TRBV19 and TRBJ1-1; the D call from TCRdb, TRBD1, cannot be confirmed without DNA. Here the CDR3 reads CASSIVRGTEAFF.